In its sample, the clone carrying this TCR beta chain was seen a few times. The antigen remains unidentified. These data originate in a study of beta chain features in type 1 diabetes. Notes on the study in general: Amplification by PCR could prefer shorter templates, with the same effect in patients and controls. There were fewer insertions and more deletions at the VDJ junctions of type 1 diabetes patients. Significant though moderate, a shortening of TCRB CDR3s appeared in all four CD4+ subsets of Type 1 diabetes patients.

Expressed TCRB transcripts were sequenced, since all the RNA that had been isolated was reverse transcribed. The table came from immunoSEQ multiplex PCR; TCRdb's copy has only in-frame clones and leaves some out. The data contain around 600,000 clones, approximately 13% of them singletons. Germline V CDR1 and CDR2: SGHTA, FQGNSA. V was cut by 1 base and J by 3 bases, with 6 bases left in between. CDR3 length: 14 amino acids. The sample was naive CD4+ T cells from blood. V gene TRBV7-2 combines with J gene TRBJ1-4; D unresolved. The source of this sequence is a young man with type 1 diabetes. CDR3: CASSLDSSNEKLFF. In DNA, the CDR3 is TGTGCCAGCAGCTTAGACTCATCTAATGAAAAACTGTTTTTT.